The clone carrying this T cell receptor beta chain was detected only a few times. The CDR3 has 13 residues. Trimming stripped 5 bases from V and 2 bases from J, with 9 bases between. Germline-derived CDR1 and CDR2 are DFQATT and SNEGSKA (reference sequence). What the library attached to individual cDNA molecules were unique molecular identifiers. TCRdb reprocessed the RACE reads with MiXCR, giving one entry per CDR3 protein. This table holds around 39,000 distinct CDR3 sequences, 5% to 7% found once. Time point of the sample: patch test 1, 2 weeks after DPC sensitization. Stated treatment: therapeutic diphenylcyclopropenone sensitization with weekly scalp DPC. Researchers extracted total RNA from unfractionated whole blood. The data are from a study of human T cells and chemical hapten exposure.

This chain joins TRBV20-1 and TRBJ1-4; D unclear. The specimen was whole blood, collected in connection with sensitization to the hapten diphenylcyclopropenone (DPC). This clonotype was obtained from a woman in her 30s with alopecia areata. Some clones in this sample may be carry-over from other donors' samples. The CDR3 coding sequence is TGCAGTGCTGTTAGAAGGACTAATGAAAAACTGTTTTTT. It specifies CSAVRRTNEKLFF.